This TCR beta chain comes out of a study of Tregs in tolerant kidney transplant recipients. Study at large: Sorting of CD4+CD25+CD127- cells followed approximately 3-day belatacept mixed lymphocyte reactions, sometimes with approximately five-day graft donor restimulation. Recipient cells were told from donor cells by antibody staining.

Findings and caveats of the study: The most relevant donor-specific Treg TCRbeta repertoire apparently came from expansion with activated donor B cells. This study did not directly address biological reproducibility.

This CDR3 is 21 amino acids long. Germline V gene lookup returns CDR1 LGHNA and CDR2 YSLEER. Trimming pared 0 bases from V and 4 bases from J, leaving 25 bases between. For this clone: What it binds is not known.

Sequencing used immunoSEQ multiplex PCR; TCRdb keeps in-frame clones, though not all of them. The sample yields 25,000 to 35,000 clones, over 65% seen once. Sequencing input: Tregs from blood cultured with allogeneic cells. This chain connects TRBV4-3 to TRBJ2-6, with D perhaps TRBD2 (6 bases). This TCR came from a human donor in good health. CDR3 sequence (DNA): TGCGCCAGCAGCCAAGATCTTAGGAGGACTAAACTTTCGAACGGGGCCAACGTCCTGACTTTC. Protein sequence: CASSQDLRRTKLSNGANVLTF.